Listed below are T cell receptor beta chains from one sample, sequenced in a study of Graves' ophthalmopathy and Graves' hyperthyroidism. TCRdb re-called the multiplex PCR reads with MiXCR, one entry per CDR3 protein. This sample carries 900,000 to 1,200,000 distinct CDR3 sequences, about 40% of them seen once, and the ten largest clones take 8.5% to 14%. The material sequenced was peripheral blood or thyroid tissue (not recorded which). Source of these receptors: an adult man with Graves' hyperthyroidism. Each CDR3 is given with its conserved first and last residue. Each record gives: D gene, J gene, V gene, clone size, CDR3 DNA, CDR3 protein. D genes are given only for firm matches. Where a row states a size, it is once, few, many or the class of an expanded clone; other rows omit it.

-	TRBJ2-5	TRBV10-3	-	TGTGCCAGCAGCCGGGGGACCGCGGAGACCCAGTACTTC	CASSRGTAETQYF
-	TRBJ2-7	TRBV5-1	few	TGCGCCAGCAGCTTGGAGGGATCTTATGGCTACGAGCAGTACTTC	CASSLEGSYGYEQYF
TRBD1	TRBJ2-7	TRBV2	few	TGTGCCAGCACCAGGGGACAGGTTAGCTCCTACGAGCAGTACTTC	CASTRGQVSSYEQYF
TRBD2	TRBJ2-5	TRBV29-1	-	TGCAGCTTAGGGACTAGCGCCCGTTGGGAGCAGTACTTC	CSLGTSARWEQYF
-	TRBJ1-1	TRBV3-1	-	TGTGCCAGCAGCCAGAATGGACTGATGAACACTGAAGCTTTCTTT	CASSQNGLMNTEAFF
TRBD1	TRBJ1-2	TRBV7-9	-	TGTGCCAGCAGCTCGGGACAGGGGGTGGCGACTAATGGCTACACCTTC	CASSSGQGVATNGYTF
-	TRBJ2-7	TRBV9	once	TGTGCCAGCAGCTTTTCCGCCGTGGGGGACGGTGAGCAGTACTTC	CASSFSAVGDGEQYF
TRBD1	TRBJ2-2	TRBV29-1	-	TGCAGCGTTGAGGTGGGACAGGGTGAGCTGTTTTTT	CSVEVGQGELFF
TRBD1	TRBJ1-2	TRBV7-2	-	TGTGCCAGCAGGTCTGGGACAGGGCGATCCGCGAACTATGGCTACACCTTC	CASRSGTGRSANYGYTF
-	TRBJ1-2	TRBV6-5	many	TGTGCCAGCAGTTACTCGACAGGCTACTATGGCTACACCTTC	CASSYSTGYYGYTF
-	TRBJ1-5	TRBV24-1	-	TGTGCCACCAGAAGGCAGAGATCCCAGCATTTT	CATRRQRSQHF
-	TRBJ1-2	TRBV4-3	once	TGCGCCAGCAGCCCCAGCCTGAGTAGGGTGGCTAACTATGGCTACACCTTC	CASSPSLSRVANYGYTF
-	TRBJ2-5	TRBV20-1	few	TGCAGTGCTAGAGATCCGTTGGAGACCCAATGGGAGACCCAGTACTTC	CSARDPLETQWETQYF
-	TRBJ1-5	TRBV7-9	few	TGTGCCAGCAGCTTATGGCGGGCAGGGACCCGTTATAGCAATCAGCCCCAGCATTTT	CASSLWRAGTRYSNQPQHF
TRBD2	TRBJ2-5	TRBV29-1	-	TGCAGCGCTCCAACGGCGGGAGGGCGGGAAGAGACCCAGTACTTC	CSAPTAGGREETQYF
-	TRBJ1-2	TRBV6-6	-	TGTGCCAGCCCGTGGGCGTGGGGGATCTATGGCTACACCTTC	CASPWAWGIYGYTF
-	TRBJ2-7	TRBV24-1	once	TGTGCCAGCAGTTCAGGGGTAGCCTACGAGCAGTACTTC	CASSSGVAYEQYF
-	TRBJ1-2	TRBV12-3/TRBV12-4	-	TGTGCCAGCAGTCCCCGACTGGCATTTTTTGATGGCTACACCTTC	CASSPRLAFFDGYTF
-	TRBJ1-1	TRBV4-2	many	TGTGCCAGCAGCCAACCCGGACAGATGACTGAAGCTTTCTTT	CASSQPGQMTEAFF
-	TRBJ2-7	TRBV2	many	TGTGCCAGCAGTGAAGGGTCCAGGGGAGCTCTCTACGAGCAGTACTTC	CASSEGSRGALYEQYF
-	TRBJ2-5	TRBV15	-	TGTGCCACCAGCAGATACCGAGGGGGTAATCAGCCCCAGTACTTC	CATSRYRGGNQPQYF
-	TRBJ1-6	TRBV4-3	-	TGCGCCAGCAGCCTACTCAGTGGTGGGAATTCACCCCTCCACTTT	CASSLLSGGNSPLHF
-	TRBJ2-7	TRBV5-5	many	TGTGCCAGCAGCTTTGGTAGGCGGTACGAGCAGTACTTC	CASSFGRRYEQYF
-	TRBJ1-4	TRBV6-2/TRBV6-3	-	TGTGCCAGCAGCCATCAGACCAGGGCTAATGAAAAACTGTTTTTT	CASSHQTRANEKLFF
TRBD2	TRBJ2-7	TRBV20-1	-	TGCAGTGCTAGAGATTACGGGGGGATCTCCTACGAGCAGTACTTC	CSARDYGGISYEQYF
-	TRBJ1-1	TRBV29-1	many	TGCAGCGTTGACGGCAGACCTGGGGTGAACACTGAAGCTTTCTTT	CSVDGRPGVNTEAFF
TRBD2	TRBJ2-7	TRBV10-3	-	TGTGCCAGCAGCTTACTAGCGGGAGGACCCCGCGAGCAGTACTTC	CASSLLAGGPREQYF
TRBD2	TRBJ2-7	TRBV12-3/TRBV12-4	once	TGTGCCAGCAGAATAGGACTAGCGGGAGGTAACGAGCAGTACTTC	CASRIGLAGGNEQYF
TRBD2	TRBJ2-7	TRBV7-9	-	TGTGCCCGCAGTCGGACTAGCGGGGGGGCGTCTCTGCAGTACTTC	CARSRTSGGASLQYF
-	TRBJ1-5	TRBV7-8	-	TGTGCCAGCAGCCAGCAACTGACTAGCAATCAGCCCCAGCATTTT	CASSQQLTSNQPQHF
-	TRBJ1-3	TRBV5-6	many	TGTGCCAGCAGCTTGCGGCTGGTCTCTGGAAACACCATATATTTT	CASSLRLVSGNTIYF
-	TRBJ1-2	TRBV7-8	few	TGTGCCAGCAGTTTTAGACGGGGCCCGTCTAACTATGGCTACACCTTC	CASSFRRGPSNYGYTF
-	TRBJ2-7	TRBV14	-	TGTGCCAGCAGTCTAGCCTTCCAGCAGTACTTC	CASSLAFQQYF
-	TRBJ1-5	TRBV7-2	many	TGTGCCAGCAGCTTAGGTCCAGGGGGCAATCAGCCCCAGCATTTT	CASSLGPGGNQPQHF
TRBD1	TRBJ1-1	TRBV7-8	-	TGTGCCAGCAGCTTTGGGTTTCGAGGACAGGCTACGATGAACACTGAAGCTTTCTTT	CASSFGFRGQATMNTEAFF
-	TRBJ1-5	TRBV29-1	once	TGCAGCGTTGAACCGGGGGCAGGTCAGCCCCAGCATTTT	CSVEPGAGQPQHF
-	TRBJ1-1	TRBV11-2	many	TGTGCCAGCAGGTATACAGGTTCCCGAGGCGGTGAAGCTTTCTTT	CASRYTGSRGGEAFF